This T cell receptor (beta chain) was retrieved from a study of CD8 T cells in ankylosing spondylitis. Whole-study findings and limits: Disease-linked clones reportedly concentrated significantly in matched ankylosing spondylitis synovial fluid. Among TCR beta sequences, a motif of eight or nine highly homologous variants appeared characteristic of ankylosing spondylitis blood. Disease-linked clones bore a CD8+ phenotype and were relatively rare in peripheral blood. Before this, some motif variants had been reported in reactive arthritis synovial fluid and blood.

The CDR3 is 16 amino acids. V lost 0 bases, J lost 4 bases, and 15 bases lay in between. Germline values: CDR1 SGHRS, CDR2 YFSETQ. Quantitative 5'-RACE was performed with molecular barcodes, and it yielded the TCR beta libraries. TCRdb recomputed calls from the 5' RACE reads with MiXCR, one row per CDR3 protein. The sample carries around 490,000 distinct CDR3 sequences, approximately 5% recorded once. In regard to this clonotype: Its matching antigen is unknown.

Sample: blood, either unsorted or a sorted T cell fraction (not recorded which). This chain uses TRBV5-1 with TRBJ2-3; possible D gene TRBD1, 5 bases. The receptor was isolated from a male donor with ankylosing spondylitis. The CDR3 DNA reads TGCGCCAGCAGCTTGGCTCAGCCGTGGGGCCCAGATACGCAGTATTTT. The encoded protein is CASSLAQPWGPDTQYF.